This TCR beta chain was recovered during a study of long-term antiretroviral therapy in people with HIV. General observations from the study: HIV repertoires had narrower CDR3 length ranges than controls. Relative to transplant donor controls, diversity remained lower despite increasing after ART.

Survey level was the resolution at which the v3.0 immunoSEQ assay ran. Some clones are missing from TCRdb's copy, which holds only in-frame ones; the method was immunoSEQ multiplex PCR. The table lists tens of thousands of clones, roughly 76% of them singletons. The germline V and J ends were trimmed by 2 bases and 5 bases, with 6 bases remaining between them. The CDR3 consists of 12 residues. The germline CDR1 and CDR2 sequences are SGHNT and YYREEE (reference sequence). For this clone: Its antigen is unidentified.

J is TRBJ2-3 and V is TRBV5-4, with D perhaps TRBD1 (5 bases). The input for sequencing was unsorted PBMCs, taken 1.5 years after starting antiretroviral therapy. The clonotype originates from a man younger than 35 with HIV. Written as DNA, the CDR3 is TGTGCCAGCAGCTTAGACAGAGATACGCAGTATTTT. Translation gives CASSLDRDTQYF. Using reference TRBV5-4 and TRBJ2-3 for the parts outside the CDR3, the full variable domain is ETGVTQSPTHLIKTRGQQVTLRCSSQSGHNTVSWYQQALGQGPQFIFQYYREEENGRGNFPPRFSGLQFPNYSSELNVNALELDDSALYLCASSLDRDTQYFGPGTRLTVL.